This TCR beta chain was found in a study of OX40 agonist ivuxolimab in advanced cancers. The wider study: Partial responses, seen in three patients, involved one hepatocellular carcinoma and two cutaneous melanomas. General study points: Nonresponders, in some cases, also had low normalized T-cell clonal expansion.

The table came from immunoSEQ multiplex PCR; TCRdb's copy has only in-frame clones and leaves some out. Among approximately 130,000 clones listed, about 93% were seen once. Trimming took 4 bases from V and 0 from J; bases not matched to a gene: 6. The length of the CDR3 is 17 residues. The germline CDR1 and CDR2 sequences are SGHNT and YYREEE (reference sequence). This clone appeared a single time. Its specificity is not known. The sequence was collected from an adult with an advanced solid tumor such as melanoma, head and neck, liver or kidney cancer. V is TRBV5-4 and J is TRBJ2-5, with 13 nucleotides matching TRBD2. The sequences come from CD4+ or CD8+ T cells sorted from blood, collected in a trial of the OX40 agonist ivuxolimab. The CDR3 DNA is TGTGCCAGCAGCCCGACTAGCGGGGGGCCGTACCAAGAGACCCAGTACTTC. The encoded protein is CASSPTSGGPYQETQYF.